The 9 T cell receptor beta chains reported below all come from one sample, sequenced in a study of T cells expressing NK-cell markers. TCRdb reprocessed the 5' RACE reads, keeping one entry per CDR3 protein, no DNA. Here the sample table reports approximately 110,000 distinct CDR3 sequences. The sequencing sample was made of blood T cells: a sorted CD56 or NKG2C T cell subset, CD4+ or CD8+ T cells, or bulk PBMC T cells (not recorded which). The origin of the receptors is a woman aged 18-70 years in good health.

The chain is built from TRBV6-1 and TRBJ2-1; TCRdb lists TRBD1, though no DNA is available to test this call. This CDR3 contains 14 residues. Germline CDR1 is MNHNS and CDR2 is SASEGT. The CDR3 here is CASTPNRVTNEQFF.

This chain connects TRBV6-2 or TRBV6-3 to TRBJ1-1; TCRdb outputs TRBD1, but without DNA this stays unchecked. Germline values: CDR1 MNHEY, CDR2 SVGEGT. The CDR3 is 13 residues long. The CDR3 protein is CASSYRDNTEAFF.

The V and J genes are TRBV9 and TRBJ2-1; without DNA, the TCRdb call of TRBD2 cannot be checked. This CDR3 has 13 residues. Germline V gene sequence: CDR1 SGDLS, CDR2 YYNGEE. CDR3 region: CASNEGLFNEQFF.

The chain is built from TRBV25-1 and TRBJ2-7; TCRdb gives TRBD1 as the D gene, but with no DNA this cannot be confirmed. CDR3 size: 11 residues. The germline CDR1 and CDR2 sequences are MGHDK and SYGVNS. The CDR3: CASSDGDRGIF.

The CDR3 region is CASSYSSGGAYNEQFF. V gene TRBV6-5 combines with J gene TRBJ2-1; without DNA, the TCRdb call of TRBD2 cannot be checked. There are 16 residues in the CDR3. From germline, CDR1 is MNHEY and CDR2 SVGAGI.

V gene TRBV29-1 combines with J gene TRBJ1-1; without DNA, the TCRdb call of TRBD1 cannot be checked. Germline V CDR1 and CDR2: SQVTM, ANQGSEA. This CDR3 is 13 amino acids long. The CDR3 loop is CLTQGPTNTEAFF.

The chain links TRBV11-2 to TRBJ2-2; TCRdb outputs TRBD2, but without DNA this stays unchecked. Germline V gene data show CDR1 as SGHAT and CDR2 as FQNNGV. The CDR3 spans 19 residues. This chain's CDR3 is CASSPRTPGLATNTGELFF.

The gene calls are TRBV2 and TRBJ2-3; TCRdb outputs TRBD1, but without DNA this stays unchecked. The CDR3 has 16 amino acids. Per germline, CDR1 SNHLY and CDR2 FYNNEI. The CDR3 spells CASSGPGGAHTDTQYF.

CDR3 region: CASSLLRGNTDTQYF. The V and J genes are TRBV7-2 and TRBJ2-3; TCRdb names TRBD1, which stays unverified in the absence of DNA. Per germline, CDR1 SGHTA and CDR2 FQGNSA. CDR3 length equals 15 residues.